This paragraph reports one T cell receptor beta chain. Antigen unknown. The data derive from a study of breast tumors, draining lymph nodes, adjacent tissues. Between the trimmed V and J ends, which lost 7 bases and 8 bases, there was a span of 15 bases. The germline V gene has CDR1 MDHEN and CDR2 SYDVKM. The CDR3 covers 13 residues. In TCRdb, the multiplex PCR reads were re-called with MiXCR into one record per CDR3 protein. The sample records about 270,000 distinct CDR3 sequences, 30% being singletons. Samples came from axillary lymph nodes draining the breast cancer. Study outcomes and limitations: Tumor and nontumor repertoires were significantly more similar in luminal-like than in basal-like breast cancer.

This TCR was recovered from a female donor with breast cancer. Some clones in this sample may be carry-over from other donors' samples. The rearrangement uses TRBV28 and TRBJ2-1; tentatively, D is TRBD2 (5 bases). What was sequenced was axillary lymph node tissue. The chain's CDR3 is CASTRDSVYEQFF. As DNA, the CDR3 is TGTGCCAGCACCCGGGATTCTGTTTATGAGCAGTTCTTC.